What follows describes a single T cell receptor beta chain. This specimen belongs to a study of technical replicates of blood from several donors. Measured with immunoSEQ multiplex PCR; TCRdb has only the in-frame clones, and not every one. The table shows about 81,000 clones, with nearly 97% occurring only once. Germline CDR1 and CDR2: WNHNN and SYGVQD (reference sequence). The CDR3 extends over 16 amino acids. V shed 3 bases and J 5 bases; nucleotides not matched to a gene: 9. Sequenced input: T cells isolated from PBMCs. The chain uses TRBV10-1 and TRBJ2-1, with 8 bases fitting TRBD2. The clonotype comes from a human donor in good health. CDR3 amino acids: CASSELREGRDNEQFF. DNA of the CDR3: TGCGCCAGCAGTGAATTACGGGAGGGCCGGGACAATGAGCAGTTCTTC.